This TCR beta chain was obtained from a study of OX40 agonist ivuxolimab in advanced cancers. For the study at large: Patients undergoing dose escalation presented with hepatocellular carcinoma, melanoma, renal cell or head and neck cancer. At under 85% male, the cohort had a mean age of 60 years, ranging from 23 to 79. Findings and caveats of the study: On average, CD8+ T cells showed a greater number of expanded clones than CD4+.

Blood samples were obtained at baseline, cycle 4 day 1, and cycle 7 day 1. The V and J ends lost 3 bases and 4 bases, in that order; junction bases with no gene match: 5. The germline CDR1 and CDR2 sequences are SGHAT and FQNNGV. This CDR3 has 15 residues. In the case of this clone: Its target is unknown.

The repertoire was sequenced with immunoSEQ multiplex PCR; TCRdb's copy has only in-frame clones and lacks some. The sample contains more than 70,000 clones, 85% to 90% of which appear only once. V gene TRBV11-2 combines with J gene TRBJ2-5; 10 bases are shared with TRBD2. This sequence originates from an adult with an advanced solid tumor such as melanoma, head and neck, liver or kidney cancer. The specimen was CD4+ or CD8+ T cells sorted from blood, collected in a trial of the OX40 agonist ivuxolimab. In DNA, the CDR3 is TGTGCCAGCAGCTTCCGGGCTAGCGGGAGAGAGACCCAGTACTTC. Protein: CASSFRASGRETQYF.